The count of the clone carrying this T cell receptor beta chain is one. This specimen belongs to a study of CD8+CD57+ T cells in acquired aplastic anemia. Study-wide context: Mean DNA quantity obtained from sorted CD4+ and CD8+ cells was 3 to 3.5 ug. Some 10 million reads were obtained on average for healthy donor CD4+ cells.

Genomic DNA, serving as template, underwent TCR beta VDJ and CDR3 profiling. Each CDR3 protein gets one entry after TCRdb re-called the reads with MiXCR. Of some 150,000 distinct CDR3 sequences listed, around 41% are singletons. From germline, CDR1 is KGHDR and CDR2 SFDVKD. The CDR3 spans 14 residues. Trimming took 7 bases from V and 2 from J; bases not matched to a gene: 3. Sequencing used sorted CD4+, CD8+, or CD8+CD57+ T cells (not recorded which) from PBMCs. This sequence joins TRBV24-1 and TRBJ2-3, with 9 bases that match TRBD1. This sequence originates from a human donor in good health, serving as a control. CDR3 sequence (DNA): TGTGCCACCAGCAGACAGGGGGACACAGATACGCAGTATTTT. This gives the protein CATSRQGDTDTQYF.